This TCR beta chain was captured by sequencing in a study of cytomegalovirus exposure and HLA in healthy donors. CDR1 is SGHTS, CDR2 YDEGEE, per germline. CDR3 length: 16 residues. With 2 bases removed from V and 6 bases from J, the gap between germline ends came to 21 bases. As to this clone: Its specificity is not known.

Findings and caveats of the study: There were a few CMV-associated chains whose specificity for CMV antigens was confirmed in vitro. Earlier findings revealed that most TCR beta V segments proved productive either about 87% or about 30% of the time.

Primers for the PCR totalled 60 Vbeta and 13 Jbeta. Measured with immunoSEQ multiplex PCR; TCRdb has only the in-frame clones, and not every one. This table holds around 200,000 clones, 75% to 85% found once. J is TRBJ2-7 and V is TRBV5-8, with D tentatively TRBD2 (5 bases). Sequenced: PBMCs. This TCR was sampled from a girl between 5 and 17 years old in good health and CMV-seronegative. CDR3 sequence reads: CASSFTGTPGVREQYF. CDR3 DNA sequence: TGTGCCAGCAGCTTCACGGGAACCCCTGGGGTTCGCGAGCAGTACTTC.